These 24 T cell receptor beta chains were sequenced from one sample in a study of metastatic and nonmetastatic thyroid tumors. Each patient went into thyroid surgery without having received any treatment. Via MiXCR, TCRdb re-called the PCR reads. The repertoire consists of approximately 31,000 clones, with 25% to 35% occurring once and the leading ten covering more than 30%. The sample was blood. All receptors come from a female donor with papillary thyroid cancer or a benign thyroid nodule (not recorded which). Some clones in this sample may be carry-over from other donors' samples.

The chain links TRBV20-1 to TRBJ1-6; D perhaps matches TRBD1 (5 bases). Germline CDR1 reads DFQATT; CDR2 reads SNEGSKA (reference sequence). The V gene lost 2 bases and the J gene lost 6 bases, with 11 bases spanning the gap. CDR3 length: 14 amino acids. This CDR3 reads CSARRDPSNSPLHF. The CDR3 DNA is TGCAGTGCTAGAAGGGACCCCTCTAATTCACCCCTCCACTTT.

The chain uses TRBV28 and TRBJ2-7, with D unresolved. The CDR3 length is 15 residues. The germline V gene has CDR1 MDHEN and CDR2 SYDVKM. V lost 6 bases and J 0 bases, leaving 15 bases between the germline ends. The CDR3 sequence: CASRDLLGSSYEQYF. CDR3 in DNA: TGTGCCAGCAGGGACCTTTTAGGAAGCTCCTACGAGCAGTACTTC.

A single count supports this clone. The chain joins TRBV5-6 to TRBJ1-2; D might be TRBD1 (5 bases). The CDR3 is made up of 16 amino acids. CDR1 and CDR2 (germline): SGHDT, YYEEEE. With 1 base removed from V and 5 bases from J, the gap between germline ends came to 18 bases. CDR3 protein: CASSLPQGKGPYGYTF. DNA of the CDR3: TGTGCCAGCAGCTTGCCGCAGGGAAAGGGGCCGTATGGCTACACCTTC.

This clone has more than one count but fewer than ten. The genes are TRBV6-7 and TRBJ2-1; 8 bases are shared with TRBD2. TRBV6-7 is noted as an ORF with a role that remains uncertain. The CDR3 spans 16 residues. Trimming removed 7 bases from V and 9 bases from J; junction bases left unmatched: 17. CDR3 nucleotide sequence: TGTGCCAGCACCCACGAGGAGCGGGGGAGGATGGGTGAGCAGTTCTTC. It specifies CASTHEERGRMGEQFF.

The chain links TRBV20-1 to TRBJ1-3, with unresolved D. Germline values: CDR1 DFQATT, CDR2 SNEGSKA (reference sequence). CDR3 length: 11 residues. V was trimmed by 5 bases and J by 9 bases, leaving 11 bases between them. The CDR3 DNA reads as TGCAGTGCTCTGAGGACTGCCACCATATATTTT. It specifies CSALRTATIYF.

Ten or more counts support this clone. This chain uses TRBV12-3 or TRBV12-4 with TRBJ2-3; 9 bases are a match to TRBD2. The V segment lost 5 bases and the J segment 1 base; nucleotides outside the gene matches: 4. The CDR3 is made up of 15 amino acids. DNA of the CDR3: TGTGCCAGCAGTGTTAGCGGGGGAGGCACAGATACGCAGTATTTT. It specifies CASSVSGGGTDTQYF.

Many counts were recorded for this clone. V gene TRBV7-9 combines with J gene TRBJ2-3; 8 positions match TRBD2. The CDR3 extends over 14 amino acids. Trimming at V came to 3 bases and at J to 6 bases, leaving 5 bases not matched to a gene. Germline values: CDR1 SEHNR, CDR2 FQNEAQ (reference sequence). The CDR3 bases are TGTGCCAGCAGCTTCTGGACTAGCCGCGATACGCAGTATTTT. Translating gives CASSFWTSRDTQYF.

This clone was picked up many times. Just one base apart from a much larger clone, this may be a read error. This same CDR3 is encoded by further DNA sequences in the sample. The chain recombines TRBV7-2 with TRBJ1-5; D gene unclear. Trimming stripped 4 bases from V and 1 base from J, with 8 bases between. The germline CDR1 and CDR2 sequences are SGHTA and FQGNSA. This CDR3 region has 14 residues. In nucleotides, the CDR3 is TGTGCCAGCAGCTCCGGGCTGAGCAATCAGCCCCAGCATTTT. It is translated as CASSSGLSNQPQHF.

The chain joins TRBV9 to TRBJ1-1; a possible D gene is TRBD1 (5 bases). Germline loops: CDR1 SGDLS, CDR2 YYNGEE. The CDR3 has 12 residues. Trimming shortened V by 7 bases and J by 10 bases, and 17 bases separated the two germline ends. In DNA form, the CDR3 reads TGTGCCAGCGCGGGACTGAACACAGCAGCTTTCTTT. This sequence encodes CASAGLNTAAFF. The complete variable domain, with remaining parts taken from reference TRBV9 and TRBJ1-1, reads DSGVTQTPKHLITATGQRVTLRCSPRSGDLSVYWYQQSLDQGLQFLIQYYNGEERAKGNILERFSAQQFPDLHSELNLSSLELGDSALYFCASAGLNTAAFFGQGTRLTVV.

This clone has ten or more counts. This chain uses TRBV19 with TRBJ2-2, with TRBD1 as a possible D gene (5 bases). Looked up from germline, CDR1 is LNHDA and CDR2 is SQIVND (reference sequence). The CDR3 runs 16 residues. Trimming cost V 4 bases and J 3 bases, with 15 bases left between them. The CDR3 region is CASSNIRADYTGELFF. The CDR3 coding sequence is TGTGCCAGTAGTAATATCAGGGCAGACTACACCGGGGAGCTGTTTTTT.

This clone was picked up many times. The V and J genes are TRBV6-4 and TRBJ1-1, with a possible D match to TRBD1 (5 bases). Trimming took off 5 bases at V and 1 base at J, with 8 bases between the two ends. CDR3 size: 13 residues. The germline V gene encodes CDR1 MRHNA and CDR2 SNTAGT. CDR3 bases: TGTGCCAGCAGTCCGGGGGGGAACACTGAAGCTTTCTTT. It translates to CASSPGGNTEAFF.

This clone was observed at least ten times. V and J are TRBV3-1 and TRBJ1-3, with TRBD1 as a possible D gene (5 bases). The V gene lost 0 bases and the J gene lost 2 bases, with 11 bases spanning the gap. The CDR3 totals 16 residues. Germline CDR1 LGHDT, CDR2 YNNKEL (reference sequence). The DNA of the CDR3 is TGTGCCAGCAGCCAAGATCAGGGAAGGGCTGGAAACACCATATATTTT. Its translation: CASSQDQGRAGNTIYF.

This clone turned up a few times. Since no conserved phenylalanine or tryptophan closes the CDR3, a read error is the likely cause. The DNA is left out, because the CDR3 cannot be placed on it with certainty; the CDR3 is given as TCRdb lists it. The gene calls are TRBV28 and TRBJ2-7; whether TRBD1, the table's D call, matches the DNA was not checked. The germline V gene has CDR1 MDHEN and CDR2 SYDVKM. The CDR3 is 14 amino acids in total, end residues counted. The CDR3 here is CASSLEGQNDEDYL.

This clone was counted ten times or more. The same CDR3 also results from other DNA sequences found in this sample. The gene calls are TRBV5-4 and TRBJ2-1; 7 bases agree with TRBD2. Germline values: CDR1 SGHNT, CDR2 YYREEE (reference sequence). With V trimmed by 1 base and J by 9 bases, 19 bases remained unmatched. The CDR3 has 18 residues. The CDR3, as DNA: TGTGCCAGCAGCTTGCTCGACGCAGGAGTTCGGGGGGTCCTTGAGCAGTTCTTC. Amino acids: CASSLLDAGVRGVLEQFF.

A few counts support this clone. The chain is built from TRBV30 and TRBJ2-7, with D perhaps matching TRBD1 (6 bases). V was cut by 2 bases and J by 4 bases, with 9 bases left in between. The CDR3 is 12 amino acids. From germline, CDR1 is GTSNPN and CDR2 SVGIG (reference sequence). In DNA form, the CDR3 reads TGTGCCTGGAGTATTAGGGGGTACGAGCAGTACTTC. This encodes CAWSIRGYEQYF.

The sample holds many counts of this clone. This chain links TRBV7-9 with TRBJ1-1, with a tentative D call TRBD1 (6 bases). The CDR3 consists of 15 residues. In germline, CDR1 is SEHNR, CDR2 FQNEAQ (reference sequence). Trimming took 2 bases from V and 4 from J, leaving 14 bases between them. The CDR3 sequence is CASSLRAGAGTEAFF. As DNA, the CDR3 is TGTGCCAGCAGCTTAAGGGCAGGGGCTGGCACTGAAGCTTTCTTT.

This clone turned up a few times. At one end the junction does not follow the germline gene, possibly because of a read error. At the DNA level, this CDR3 is encoded by other sequences in the same sample as well. The chain couples TRBV6-1 to TRBJ2-2; D assignment may be TRBD1 or TRBD2 (5 bases each). Looked up from germline, CDR1 is MNHNS and CDR2 is SASEGT. The CDR3 sequence is 14 residues long. The CDR3 DNA sequence: TGTGCCAGCGACCGGGACGCCAACACCGGAGAGCTTTTTTTT. Translated: CASDRDANTGELFF.

The table lists this clone with many counts. The rearrangement joins TRBV28 to TRBJ1-1; no reliable D call. Between the trimmed V and J ends, which lost 7 bases and 5 bases, there was a span of 14 bases. CDR1 is MDHEN, CDR2 SYDVKM, per germline. This CDR3 has 13 residues. This CDR3 reads CASTPSAGTEAFF. For the CDR3, the DNA is TGTGCCAGCACCCCATCTGCGGGGACTGAAGCTTTCTTT.

This sequence joins TRBV4-1 and TRBJ2-7, with D uncertain. V was trimmed by 1 base and J by 0 bases, leaving 7 bases between them. CDR1 is MGHRA and CDR2 is YSYEKL in the germline V gene. CDR3 size: 14 residues. The CDR3 reads CASSQGLRSYEQYF. The CDR3 DNA reads TGCGCCAGCAGCCAAGGGCTCCGCTCCTACGAGCAGTACTTC.

This clone showed up many times. The chain combines TRBV24-1 with TRBJ1-4, with a possible D match to TRBD1 (5 bases). Trimming stripped 4 bases from V and 6 bases from J, with 20 bases between. This CDR3 contains 17 residues. Germline assignment: CDR1 KGHDR and CDR2 SFDVKD. The CDR3 DNA reads as TGTGCCACCAGTGACCCCTCCCATCAGGGAGGATATGAAAAACTGTTTTTT. Its translation is CATSDPSHQGGYEKLFF.

V gene TRBV7-2 combines with J gene TRBJ1-2, with D unclear. The CDR3 extends over 13 amino acids. The ends were cut back, 2 bases at V and 7 bases at J, with 11 bases in the middle. Germline loops: CDR1 SGHTA, CDR2 FQGNSA. The CDR3 loop reads CASSLTRYAGYTF. The CDR3 coding sequence is TGTGCCAGCAGCTTAACAAGATACGCTGGCTACACCTTC. The variable domain in full, completed from reference TRBV7-2 and TRBJ1-2, reads GAGVSQSPSNKVTEKGKDVELRCDPISGHTALYWYRQSLGQGLEFLIYFQGNSAPDKSGLPSDRFSAERTGGSVSTLTIQRTQQEDSAVYLCASSLTRYAGYTFGSGTRLTVV.

This clone was counted ten times or more. The chain carries TRBV29-1 and TRBJ2-3; TRBD2 is a possible D gene (5 bases). Germline loops: CDR1 SQVTM, CDR2 ANQGSEA. The length of the CDR3 is 15 residues. The V and J ends lost 7 bases and 0 bases respectively, with 17 bases between them. This chain's CDR3 is CSAAVVHFSTDTQYF. Written as DNA, the CDR3 is TGCAGCGCAGCGGTCGTTCACTTTAGCACAGATACGCAGTATTTT.

Notes on this clone: This CDR3 fails to terminate in the conserved phenylalanine or tryptophan, so it likely reflects a read error. The V gene is TRBV2, the J gene TRBJ2-5, with TRBD2 matching over 10 bases. Germline V CDR1 and CDR2: SNHLY, FYNNEI. V trimming: 6 bases; J trimming: 1 base; junction bases outside the gene matches: 5. The CDR3 consists of 15 residues. The CDR3: CASSARTSGQETQYV. DNA of the CDR3: TGTGCCAGCAGCGCCCGGACTAGCGGCCAAGAGACCCAGTACGTA.

The sample holds a few counts of this clone. The chain uses TRBV7-3 and TRBJ1-6, with D possibly being TRBD1 (5 bases). This CDR3 spans 12 amino acids. Per the germline V gene, CDR1 is SGHTA and CDR2 is FQGTGA. Trimming left V 3 bases short and J 14 bases short, with 11 bases between. The CDR3 reads CASSFPGGALHF. CDR3 sequence (DNA): TGTGCCAGCAGCTTCCCCGGGGGGGCCCTCCACTTT.